The rows below give T cell receptor beta chains drawn from one sample of a study of tumor-infiltrating lymphocytes in primary liver carcinoma. TCRdb re-called the multiplex PCR reads with MiXCR, one entry per CDR3 protein. The sample records approximately 60,000 distinct CDR3 sequences, 60% to 85% being singletons. The sequenced sample consisted of liver tumor tissue from sampling region 2. These receptors were collected from a man between 35 and 55 years old with primary liver carcinoma and hepatitis B virus infection. Each CDR3 is given without its conserved first and last residue.

cdr3_aa: ASSSYRGQPQH
v_call: TRBV6-6
j_call: TRBJ1-5

cdr3_aa: ASSYPRIGNSNQPQH
v_call: TRBV6-6
j_call: TRBJ1-5

cdr3_aa: AISEYESGQPQH
v_call: TRBV10-3
j_call: TRBJ1-5

cdr3_aa: ASSNSPGGTNERLF
v_call: TRBV11-2
j_call: TRBJ1-4

cdr3_aa: ASSWGLVSYSEQF
v_call: TRBV5-1
j_call: TRBJ2-1

cdr3_aa: TSNLAQGNTEAF
v_call: TRBV5-1
j_call: TRBJ1-1

cdr3_aa: ASNQSPSGNTRELF
v_call: TRBV4-3
j_call: TRBJ2-2

cdr3_aa: ASREEGVNLRGYT
v_call: TRBV6-1
j_call: TRBJ1-2

cdr3_aa: SASPSSGRAKTEAF
v_call: TRBV20-1
j_call: TRBJ1-1

cdr3_aa: ASSLGGEGGGVQY
v_call: TRBV13
j_call: TRBJ2-7

cdr3_aa: AMTKRSGLAGWFSYEQH
v_call: TRBV10-3
j_call: TRBJ2-7

cdr3_aa: TSSPGIALTNEKLF
v_call: TRBV11-2
j_call: TRBJ1-4

cdr3_aa: ASSELFLRGELF
v_call: TRBV6-1
j_call: TRBJ2-2

cdr3_aa: ASSLQGLDGQY
v_call: TRBV5-4
j_call: TRBJ2-7

cdr3_aa: TSSPSGSTDTQY
v_call: TRBV12-3/TRBV12-4
j_call: TRBJ2-3

cdr3_aa: ASSLGVYTDTQY
v_call: TRBV5-1
j_call: TRBJ2-3

cdr3_aa: ASSPGCGGGELF
v_call: TRBV6-5
j_call: TRBJ2-2

cdr3_aa: AISEDRSISSPLH
v_call: TRBV10-3
j_call: TRBJ1-6

cdr3_aa: ASRPREGNTEVF
v_call: TRBV14
j_call: TRBJ1-1

cdr3_aa: AIRERGDTGELF
v_call: TRBV10-3
j_call: TRBJ2-2

cdr3_aa: ASSQPGQGLGTGNTIY
v_call: TRBV4-1
j_call: TRBJ1-3

cdr3_aa: ASSQTDRATDTQY
v_call: TRBV4-1
j_call: TRBJ2-3

cdr3_aa: ASSAPGDSSYNEEL
v_call: TRBV14
j_call: TRBJ2-1

cdr3_aa: ASIESGSQPH
v_call: TRBV6-5
j_call: TRBJ1-6

cdr3_aa: ASCWVASQPQH
v_call: TRBV28
j_call: TRBJ1-5

cdr3_aa: ASNLYRLVGEQF
v_call: TRBV11-2
j_call: TRBJ2-1

cdr3_aa: ASGYGSWYEQW
v_call: TRBV2
j_call: TRBJ2-7

cdr3_aa: TSSRTGTQETQY
v_call: TRBV7-9
j_call: TRBJ2-5

cdr3_aa: ASTWTGGNTGELF
v_call: TRBV5-1
j_call: TRBJ2-2

cdr3_aa: SLSGTGASDTQY
v_call: TRBV29-1
j_call: TRBJ2-3

cdr3_aa: ASSLYGGRAYEQF
v_call: TRBV11-2
j_call: TRBJ2-1

cdr3_aa: ASSQGLAESPYDEKF
v_call: TRBV4-1
j_call: TRBJ2-1

cdr3_aa: ASSQDSIGNSPLH
v_call: TRBV4-1
j_call: TRBJ1-6

cdr3_aa: ASSLVSGRTGELF
v_call: TRBV11-2
j_call: TRBJ2-2

cdr3_aa: ASSLGLDMQY
v_call: TRBV5-5
j_call: TRBJ2-3

cdr3_aa: ASSYQYTDMQY
v_call: TRBV12-3/TRBV12-4
j_call: TRBJ2-3

cdr3_aa: AISDTTFGGYT
v_call: TRBV10-3
j_call: TRBJ1-2

cdr3_aa: ASSSPEDRGYSPLH
v_call: TRBV13
j_call: TRBJ1-6

cdr3_aa: SHSERAEEIQY
v_call: TRBV29-1
j_call: TRBJ2-5

cdr3_aa: ASSLGGSSYEQY
v_call: TRBV11-2
j_call: TRBJ2-7

cdr3_aa: ASSLPGPDFSGVNVLT
v_call: TRBV7-8
j_call: TRBJ2-6

cdr3_aa: ASSLTPGGRKETRY
v_call: TRBV11-2
j_call: TRBJ2-5

cdr3_aa: ASCQERTSGSVYEQY
v_call: TRBV4-1
j_call: TRBJ2-7

cdr3_aa: ASSQTLGRGIETQY
v_call: TRBV11-2
j_call: TRBJ2-5

cdr3_aa: VSSSRGTYGYT
v_call: TRBV6-5
j_call: TRBJ1-2

cdr3_aa: ASSNSHETQY
v_call: TRBV6-2/TRBV6-3
j_call: TRBJ2-5

cdr3_aa: ANSQTIALAGVTDTQY
v_call: TRBV4-1
j_call: TRBJ2-3

cdr3_aa: ASSYSRGSGRETQY
v_call: TRBV11-2
j_call: TRBJ2-5

cdr3_aa: ASSHGPGWGEAF
v_call: TRBV9
j_call: TRBJ1-1

cdr3_aa: ASSWRLVSYNEQF
v_call: TRBV5-1
j_call: TRBJ2-1

cdr3_aa: GLRQGGNGQF
v_call: TRBV29-1
j_call: TRBJ2-1